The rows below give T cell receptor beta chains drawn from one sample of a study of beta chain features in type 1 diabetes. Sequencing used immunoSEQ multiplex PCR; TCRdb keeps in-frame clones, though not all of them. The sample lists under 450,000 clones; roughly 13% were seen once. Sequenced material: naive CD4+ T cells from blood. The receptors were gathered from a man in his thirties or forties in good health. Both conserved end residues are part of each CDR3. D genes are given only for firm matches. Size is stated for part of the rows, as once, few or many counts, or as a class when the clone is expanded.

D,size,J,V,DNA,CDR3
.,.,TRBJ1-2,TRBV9,TGTGCCAGCAGCAGTGGGGGCGGAAATGGCTACACCTTC,CASSSGGGNGYTF
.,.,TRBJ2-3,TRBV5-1,TGCGCCAGCAGCGGGGAGGTAGCGGTTAGCACAGATACGCAGTATTTT,CASSGEVAVSTDTQYF
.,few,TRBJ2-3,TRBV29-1,TGCAGCGTTGATACGCGGGGGCGCACAGATACGCAGTATTTT,CSVDTRGRTDTQYF
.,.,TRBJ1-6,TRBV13,TGTGCCAGCAGCACCACAGGGTTCGGGTCACCCCTCCACTTT,CASSTTGFGSPLHF
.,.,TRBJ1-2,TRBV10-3,TGTGCCATCAGTGAGATCCCTAACTATGGCTACACCTTC,CAISEIPNYGYTF
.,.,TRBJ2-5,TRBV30,TGTGCCTGGAATGTGGTCCAAGAGACCCAGTACTTC,CAWNVVQETQYF
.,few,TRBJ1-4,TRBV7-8,TGTGCCAGCACTCAACGGACCCACACAACTAATGAAAAACTGTTTTTT,CASTQRTHTTNEKLFF
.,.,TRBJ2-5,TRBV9,TGTGCCAGCAGCGTAGACGGGGGGCTGGAGACCCAGTACTTC,CASSVDGGLETQYF
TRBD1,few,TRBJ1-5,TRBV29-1,TGCAGCGTCCCTACAGGGGGTAAGGATCAGCCCCAGCATTTT,CSVPTGGKDQPQHF
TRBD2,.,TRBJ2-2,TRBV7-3,TGTGCCAGCAGCTTAACTGGGACTAGCGTCAACGGGGAGCTGTTTTTT,CASSLTGTSVNGELFF
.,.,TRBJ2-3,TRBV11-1,TGTGCCAGCACCACGTACCGAACAGATACGCAGTATTTT,CASTTYRTDTQYF
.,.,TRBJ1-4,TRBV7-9,TGTGCCAGCAGCGCAGGAGCAACTAATGAAAAACTGTTTTTT,CASSAGATNEKLFF
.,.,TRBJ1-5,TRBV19,TGTGCCAGTAGTCTCCGGGACAACAATCAGCCCCAGCATTTT,CASSLRDNNQPQHF
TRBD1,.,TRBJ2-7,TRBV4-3,TGCGCCAGCAGCCAAGCCCGGGGGACAGGACAGGAATACGAGCAGTACTTC,CASSQARGTGQEYEQYF
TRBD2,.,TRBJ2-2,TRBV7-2,TGTGCCAGCAGCTCCCGACTAGCGGGAGGGCCTTCCGGGGAGCTGTTTTTT,CASSSRLAGGPSGELFF
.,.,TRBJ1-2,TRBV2,TGTGCCAGCAGTCCGTCCGACAGGCCAGGGGGCTACACCTTC,CASSPSDRPGGYTF
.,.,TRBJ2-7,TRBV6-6,TGTGCCAGCACCCTCAGTAGGGGAAGCTCCTACGAGCAGTACTTC,CASTLSRGSSYEQYF
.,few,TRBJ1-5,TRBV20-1,TGCAGTGTCGAAGGTCAGCCCCAGCATTTT,CSVEGQPQHF
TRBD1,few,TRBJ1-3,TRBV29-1,TGCAGCGTCACGGACAGGGGTGGAAACACCATATATTTT,CSVTDRGGNTIYF
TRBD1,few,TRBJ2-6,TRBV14,TGTGCCAGCAGCCACGGACAGGGGAACTTTGGGGCCAACGTCCTGACTTTC,CASSHGQGNFGANVLTF
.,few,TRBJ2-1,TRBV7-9,TGTGCCAGCAGCCCCGGTTCCCCCTTACTAGCTATCTATGAGCAGTTCTTC,CASSPGSPLLAIYEQFF
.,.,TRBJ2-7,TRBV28,TGTGCCAGCAGTTACGGTTTAACCTACGAGCAGTACTTC,CASSYGLTYEQYF
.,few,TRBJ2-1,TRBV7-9,TGTGCCAGCAGCTTACAGGGGTCGTTCTACAATGAGCAGTTCTTC,CASSLQGSFYNEQFF
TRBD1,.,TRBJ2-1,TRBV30,TGTGCCTGGAGGCGGACAGGGGCCACCAATGAGCAGTTCTTC,CAWRRTGATNEQFF
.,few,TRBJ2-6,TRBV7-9,TGTGCCAGCAGCTTCAAAGCTTTCTTTAGCTCTGGGGCCAACGTCCTGACTTTC,CASSFKAFFSSGANVLTF
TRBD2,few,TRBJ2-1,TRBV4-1,TGCGCCAGCAGCCACCCCGTGCAGCGGGGGGGTTACAATGAGCAGTTCTTC,CASSHPVQRGGYNEQFF
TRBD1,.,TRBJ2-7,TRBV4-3,TGCGCCAGCAGCGAGCAAGGGACAGGGGCCTACGAGCAGTACTTC,CASSEQGTGAYEQYF
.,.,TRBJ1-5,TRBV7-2,TGTGCCAGCAGCTGGGACGGTGGGGGTCAGCCCCAGCATTTT,CASSWDGGGQPQHF
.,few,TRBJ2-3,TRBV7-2,TGTGCCAGCAGCCTCGTCGACAGCCGCACAGATACGCAGTATTTT,CASSLVDSRTDTQYF
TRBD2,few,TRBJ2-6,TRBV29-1,TGCCGCGTTGCAGCGGGGCGCTCTGGGGCCAACGTCCTGACTTTC,CRVAAGRSGANVLTF
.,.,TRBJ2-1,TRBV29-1,TGCAGCGCACAGGGTCTTACTTACAATGAGCAGTTCTTC,CSAQGLTYNEQFF
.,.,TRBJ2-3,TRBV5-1,TGCGCCAGCAGCTTTTTGGATACGCAGTATTTT,CASSFLDTQYF
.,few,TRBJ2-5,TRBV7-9,TGTGCCAGCAGCTTAAACGGGGGCCAAGAGACCCAGTACTTC,CASSLNGGQETQYF
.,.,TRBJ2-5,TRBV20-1,TGCAGTGCTACAGAAGAGACCCAGTACTTC,CSATEETQYF
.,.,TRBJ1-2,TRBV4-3,TGCGCCAGCAGCCAAGATCTGGGCCGCCACTATGGCTACACCTTC,CASSQDLGRHYGYTF
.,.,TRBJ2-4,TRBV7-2,TGTGCCAGCAGCGCTGATCTAGCCAAAAACATTCAGTACTTC,CASSADLAKNIQYF
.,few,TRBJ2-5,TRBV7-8,TGTGCCAGCAGCTTAGGGGGACTGATTAAGATGCGGGAGACCCAGTACTTC,CASSLGGLIKMRETQYF
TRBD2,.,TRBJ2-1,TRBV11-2,TGTGCCAGCAGCTTAGACGTCGCGGGAGTTTATGAGCAGTTCTTC,CASSLDVAGVYEQFF
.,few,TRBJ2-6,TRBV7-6,TGTGCCAGCAGCCCTTTTGAGGGGGTGAGCTCTGGGGCCAACGTCCTGACTTTC,CASSPFEGVSSGANVLTF
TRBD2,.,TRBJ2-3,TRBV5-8,TGTGCCAGTCCCGTAGAAGGTAGCGGGAGCGCTAGCACAGATACGCAGTATTTT,CASPVEGSGSASTDTQYF
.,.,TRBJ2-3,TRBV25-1,TGTGCCAGCAGTGAATACAAGGGGTACACAGATACGCAGTATTTT,CASSEYKGYTDTQYF
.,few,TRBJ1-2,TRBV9,TGTGCCAGCAGCCTAGACAGGAACGGTGGCTACACCTTC,CASSLDRNGGYTF
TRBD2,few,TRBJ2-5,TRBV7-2,TGTGCCAGCAGCTTAGTCTCCGGGACTACCCAAGAGACCCAGTACTTC,CASSLVSGTTQETQYF
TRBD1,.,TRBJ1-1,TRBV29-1,TGCAGCGCGGGGACAGGGATCGATGTGGGTGAAGCTTTCTTT,CSAGTGIDVGEAFF
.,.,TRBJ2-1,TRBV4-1,TGCGCCAGCAGCCACACAGAGGACAGTTTCCGAGAGCAGTTCTTC,CASSHTEDSFREQFF
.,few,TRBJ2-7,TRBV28,TGTGCCAGCAGTGCAGTTTATGGGACTGGGGCTGGCGAGCAGTACTTC,CASSAVYGTGAGEQYF
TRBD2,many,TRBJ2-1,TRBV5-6,TGTGCCAGCAGCTCGTCCGTGACTAGCTTCGATGAGCAGTTCTTC,CASSSSVTSFDEQFF